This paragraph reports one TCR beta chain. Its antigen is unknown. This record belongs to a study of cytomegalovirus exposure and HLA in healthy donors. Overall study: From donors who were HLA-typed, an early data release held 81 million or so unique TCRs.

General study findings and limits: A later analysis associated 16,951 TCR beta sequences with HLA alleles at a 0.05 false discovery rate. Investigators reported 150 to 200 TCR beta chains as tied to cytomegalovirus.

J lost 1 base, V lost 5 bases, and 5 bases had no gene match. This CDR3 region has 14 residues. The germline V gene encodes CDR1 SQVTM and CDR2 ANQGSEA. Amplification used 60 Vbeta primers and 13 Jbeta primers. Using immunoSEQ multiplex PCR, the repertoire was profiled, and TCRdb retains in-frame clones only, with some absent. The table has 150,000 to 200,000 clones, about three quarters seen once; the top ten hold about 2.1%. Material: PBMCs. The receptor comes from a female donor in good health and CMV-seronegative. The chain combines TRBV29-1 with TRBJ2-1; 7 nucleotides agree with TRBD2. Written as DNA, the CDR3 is TGCAGCGTTTCGGGGGGTGAATCCTACAATGAGCAGTTCTTC. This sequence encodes CSVSGGESYNEQFF.